This T cell receptor (beta chain) was retrieved from a study of cytomegalovirus exposure and HLA in healthy donors. Across the whole study: Genotyping of about 400 donors showed that over 80% belonged to the Caucasian-associated ancestry cluster. Study results and caveats: Fewer N-insertions (relative to the 666-donor mean) were reportedly seen in an Asian-associated ancestry cluster in a later analysis.

The donors comprised healthy bone marrow donors. Primers included in the PCR were 60 Vbeta and 13 Jbeta primers. Produced via immunoSEQ multiplex PCR; TCRdb's table is partial and in-frame only. The sample comprises about 130,000 clones, about two thirds of which are singletons, and approximately 2.6% rests with the top ten. Between the trimmed V and J ends, which lost 3 bases and 8 bases, there was a span of 7 bases. Germline CDR1 and CDR2: LNHDA and SQIVND (reference sequence). The CDR3 spans 11 residues. A note on this clone: Its matching antigen is unknown.

This sequence was found in a human donor in good health. The V call is TRBV19, the J call TRBJ1-1; a possible D gene is TRBD1 (6 bases). Sequenced: PBMCs. The CDR3 DNA reads TGTGCCAGTAGTATGAGGGGGGAAGCTTTCTTT. Translated: CASSMRGEAFF.